Sequencing of this TCR beta chain was carried out in a study of cytomegalovirus exposure and HLA in healthy donors. Study conclusions and caveats: Earlier analysis yielded a pattern in which most TCR beta V segments were productive about 87% or about 30% of the time. Analysis performed later found 16,951 TCR beta sequences associated with HLA alleles at 0.05 false discovery rate.

PCR primers comprised 60 Vbeta and 13 Jbeta primers. Sequencing was performed with immunoSEQ multiplex PCR; in TCRdb, only in-frame clones are kept and a portion is missing. The data show 75,000 to 100,000 clones, approximately 79% seen once. Trimming at V came to 2 bases and at J to 5 bases, leaving 2 bases not matched to a gene. Per germline, CDR1 ENHRY and CDR2 SYGVKD. CDR3 length: 13 residues. On this clone: Its antigen is still unknown.

Donors counted as nominally healthy when sampled, yet unrecorded immune exposures were likely. The chain couples TRBV10-3 to TRBJ1-2, with 7 bases lining up with TRBD1. The sample comprised PBMCs. The clonotype originates from a male donor in good health and CMV-seronegative. CDR3 nucleotides: TGTGCCATCAGTGAGACAGGGGAGTATGGCTACACCTTC. Protein sequence: CAISETGEYGYTF.